Sequencing of this T cell receptor beta chain was carried out in a study of early T cells in non-severe SARS-CoV-2 infection. Study background: Sequencing used unsorted whole-blood bulk RNA, so chains lack pairing. Overall study results and limits: VDJdb-based matching was biased toward anti-spike CD8 responses and missed private and CD4 specificities.

Attachment of unique molecular identifiers to individual cDNA molecules was performed. Each CDR3 protein is one row after TCRdb ran MiXCR on the 5' RACE reads. The sample lists more than 55,000 distinct CDR3 sequences, roughly 13% occurring once. The V and J ends lost 3 bases and 9 bases, in that order; junction bases with no gene match: 8. Germline CDR1 is LGHDT and CDR2 is YNNKEL (reference sequence). The CDR3 loop spans 15 amino acids. A note on this clonotype: Its target is not known.

The receptor was derived from an adult who was a healthcare worker with PCR-confirmed SARS-CoV-2 infection or an uninfected control (not recorded which). Sequencing used whole blood. V gene TRBV3-1 combines with J gene TRBJ1-6, with TRBD1 matching 7 bases. This CDR3 is CASSHRQGFSSPLHF. For the CDR3, the DNA is TGTGCCAGCAGCCACAGACAGGGTTTTAGTTCACCCCTCCACTTT. The full variable domain, completed using reference TRBV3-1 and TRBJ1-6, is DTAVSQTPKYLVTQMGNDKSIKCEQNLGHDTMYWYKQDSKKFLKIMFSYNNKELIINETVPNRFSPKSPDKAHLNLHINSLELGDSAVYFCASSHRQGFSSPLHFGNGTRLTVT.